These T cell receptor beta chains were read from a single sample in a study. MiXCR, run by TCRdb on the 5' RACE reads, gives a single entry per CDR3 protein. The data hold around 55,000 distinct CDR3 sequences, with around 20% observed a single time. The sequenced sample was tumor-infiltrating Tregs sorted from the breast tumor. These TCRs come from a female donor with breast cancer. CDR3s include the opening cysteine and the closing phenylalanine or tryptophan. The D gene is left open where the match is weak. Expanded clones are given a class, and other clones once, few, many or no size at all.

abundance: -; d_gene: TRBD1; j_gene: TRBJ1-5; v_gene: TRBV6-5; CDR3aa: CASSWGTGDQSQHF; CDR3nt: TGTGCCAGCAGTTGGGGGACAGGCGATCAGTCCCAGCATTTT
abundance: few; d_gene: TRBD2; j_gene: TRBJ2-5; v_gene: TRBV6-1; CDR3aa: CASSLGLVGQETQYF; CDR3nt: TGTGCCAGCAGTCTTGGACTAGTTGGGCAAGAGACCCAGTACTTC
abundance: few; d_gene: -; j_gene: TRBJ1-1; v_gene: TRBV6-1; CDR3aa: CASSEDQGLRARMNTEAFF; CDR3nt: TGTGCCAGCAGTGAAGATCAGGGCCTAAGGGCAAGGATGAACACTGAAGCTTTCTTT
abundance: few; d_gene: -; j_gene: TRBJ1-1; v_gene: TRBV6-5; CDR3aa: CASSYFLQGLNTEAFF; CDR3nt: TGTGCCAGCAGTTACTTCCTACAGGGCCTGAACACTGAAGCTTTCTTT
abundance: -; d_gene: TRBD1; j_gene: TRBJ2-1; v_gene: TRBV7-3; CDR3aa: CASSPTGGYNEQFF; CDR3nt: TGTGCCAGCAGCCCCACAGGGGGGTACAATGAGCAGTTCTTC
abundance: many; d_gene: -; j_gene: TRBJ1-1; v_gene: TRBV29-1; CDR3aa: CSVEDLKGMGSNTEAFF; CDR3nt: TGCAGCGTTGAAGATCTTAAGGGGATGGGCTCGAACACTGAAGCTTTCTTT
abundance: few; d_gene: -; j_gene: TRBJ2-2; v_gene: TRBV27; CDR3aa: CASSPHKGAPGFF; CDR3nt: TGTGCCAGCAGTCCCCACAAGGGCGCCCCAGGGTTTTTT
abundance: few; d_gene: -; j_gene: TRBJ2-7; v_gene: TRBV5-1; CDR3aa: CASSFDRDNSEQYF; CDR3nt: TGCGCCAGCAGCTTCGACCGGGACAACAGCGAGCAGTACTTC
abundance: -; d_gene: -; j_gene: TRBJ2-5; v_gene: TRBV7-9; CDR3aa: CASSKPQLSETQYF; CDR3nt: TGTGCCAGCAGCAAGCCTCAGTTATCCGAGACCCAGTACTTC
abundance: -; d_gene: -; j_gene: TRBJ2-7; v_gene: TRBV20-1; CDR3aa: CSATRNTNYEQYF; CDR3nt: TGCAGCGCTACCCGGAATACAAACTACGAGCAGTACTTC
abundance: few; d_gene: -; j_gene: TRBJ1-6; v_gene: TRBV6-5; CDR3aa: CASSYSVKSPLHF; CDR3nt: TGTGCCAGCAGTTATAGTGTGAAGTCACCCCTCCACTTT
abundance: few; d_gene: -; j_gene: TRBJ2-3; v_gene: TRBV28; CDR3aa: CASSPQRGSNTQYF; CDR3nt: TGTGCCAGCAGCCCCCAAAGGGGGAGTAATACGCAGTATTTT
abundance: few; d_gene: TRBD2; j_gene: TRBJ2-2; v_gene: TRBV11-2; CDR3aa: CASSPFSGGGEPFF; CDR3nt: TGTGCCAGCAGCCCTTTTAGCGGGGGCGGGGAGCCGTTTTTT
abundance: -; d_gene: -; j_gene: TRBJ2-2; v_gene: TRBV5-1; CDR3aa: CASSLAVGTANTGELFF; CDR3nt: TGCGCCAGCAGCTTGGCGGTAGGGACGGCGAACACCGGGGAGCTGTTTTTT
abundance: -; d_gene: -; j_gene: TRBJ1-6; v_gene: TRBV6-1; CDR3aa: CASRRDPSTYNSPLHF; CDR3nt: TGTGCCAGCAGGAGGGATCCGAGCACCTATAATTCACCCCTCCACTTT
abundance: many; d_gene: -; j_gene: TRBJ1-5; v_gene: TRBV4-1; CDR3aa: CASSQHRVIHGNQPQHF; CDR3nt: TGCGCCAGCAGCCAACACAGGGTGATCCACGGCAATCAGCCCCAGCATTTT
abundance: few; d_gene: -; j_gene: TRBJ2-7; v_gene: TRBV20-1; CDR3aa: CSAGRAGSYEQYF; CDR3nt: TGCAGTGCTGGAAGGGCGGGTTCCTACGAGCAGTACTTC
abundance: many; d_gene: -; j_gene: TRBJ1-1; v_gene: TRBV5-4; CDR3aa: CASSGDGRRAEAFF; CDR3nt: TGTGCCAGCAGCGGGGACGGTCGTAGGGCTGAAGCTTTCTTT
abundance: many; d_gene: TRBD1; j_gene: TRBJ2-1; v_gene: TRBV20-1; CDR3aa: CSAGTGASGEYNEQFF; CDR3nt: TGCAGTGCGGGGACAGGGGCTTCGGGGGAATACAATGAGCAGTTCTTC
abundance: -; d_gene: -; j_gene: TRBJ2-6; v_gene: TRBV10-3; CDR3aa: CAISEETGPRSSGANVLTF; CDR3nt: TGTGCCATCAGTGAAGAAACGGGACCCCGGAGCTCTGGGGCCAACGTCCTGACTTTC
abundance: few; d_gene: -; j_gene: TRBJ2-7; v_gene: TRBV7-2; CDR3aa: CASSFTSYEQYF; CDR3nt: TGTGCCAGCAGCTTTACGAGCTACGAGCAGTACTTC
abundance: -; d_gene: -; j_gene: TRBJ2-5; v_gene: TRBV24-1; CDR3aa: CATSDYKGNAQETQYF; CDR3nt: TGTGCCACCAGTGATTACAAGGGAAACGCTCAAGAGACCCAGTACTTC
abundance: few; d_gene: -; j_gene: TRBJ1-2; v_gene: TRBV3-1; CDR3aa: CASSQSGLRYGYTF; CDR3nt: TGTGCCAGCAGCCAATCGGGGCTACGGTATGGCTACACCTTC
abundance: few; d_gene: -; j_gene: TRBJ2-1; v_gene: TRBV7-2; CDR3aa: CASSLSWARAYNEQFF; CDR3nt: TGTGCCAGCAGCTTGTCGTGGGCAAGGGCCTACAATGAGCAGTTCTTC
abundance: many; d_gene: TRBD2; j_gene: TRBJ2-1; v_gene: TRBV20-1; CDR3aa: CSASPTSGYNEQFF; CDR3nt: TGCAGTGCTAGTCCGACTAGCGGGTACAATGAGCAGTTCTTC
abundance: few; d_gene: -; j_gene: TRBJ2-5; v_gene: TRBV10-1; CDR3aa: CASSVAGGETQYF; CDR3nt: TGCGCCAGCAGTGTCGCCGGGGGAGAGACCCAGTACTTC
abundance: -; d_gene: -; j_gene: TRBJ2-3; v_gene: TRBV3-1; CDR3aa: CASSRDVPYTDTQYF; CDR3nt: TGTGCCAGCAGCCGGGACGTACCTTACACAGATACGCAGTATTTT
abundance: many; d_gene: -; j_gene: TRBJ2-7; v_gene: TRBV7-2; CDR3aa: CASSLVGPGLGRHYEQYF; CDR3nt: TGTGCCAGCAGCTTAGTGGGTCCCGGACTCGGAAGACACTACGAGCAGTACTTC
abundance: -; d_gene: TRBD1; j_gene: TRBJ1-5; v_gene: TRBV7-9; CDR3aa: CASSLGTGLDQPQHF; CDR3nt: TGTGCCAGCAGCTTAGGGACAGGGTTGGATCAGCCCCAGCATTTT
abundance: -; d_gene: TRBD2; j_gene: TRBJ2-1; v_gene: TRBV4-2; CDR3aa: CASSPNSGSSYNEQFF; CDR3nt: TGTGCCAGCAGCCCGAACAGCGGGAGCTCCTACAATGAGCAGTTCTTC
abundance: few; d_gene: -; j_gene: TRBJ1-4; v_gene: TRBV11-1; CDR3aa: CASSPGLTNEKLFF; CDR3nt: TGTGCCAGCAGCCCGGGACTGACCAATGAAAAACTGTTTTTT
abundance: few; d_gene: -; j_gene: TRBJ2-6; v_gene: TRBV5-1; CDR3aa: CASRGTGANVLTF; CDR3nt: TGCGCCAGCAGAGGTACTGGGGCCAACGTCCTGACTTTC
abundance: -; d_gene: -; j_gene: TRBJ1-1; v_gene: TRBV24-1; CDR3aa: CATSDPWEGAFF; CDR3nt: TGTGCCACCAGTGATCCCTGGGAGGGAGCTTTCTTT
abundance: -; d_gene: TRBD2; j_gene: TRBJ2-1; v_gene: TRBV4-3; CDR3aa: CASSQEGARSSGGEQFF; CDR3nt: TGCGCCAGCAGCCAAGAGGGGGCAAGGAGTAGCGGGGGTGAGCAGTTCTTC
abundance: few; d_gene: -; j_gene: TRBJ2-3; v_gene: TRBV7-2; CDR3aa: CASSLTWLRTDTQYF; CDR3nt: TGTGCCAGCAGCTTAACATGGCTCCGCACAGATACGCAGTATTTT
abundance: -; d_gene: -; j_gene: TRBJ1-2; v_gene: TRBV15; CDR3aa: CDTSRGRNHYGYTF; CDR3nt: TGTGACACCAGCCGAGGACGGAACCACTATGGCTACACCTTC
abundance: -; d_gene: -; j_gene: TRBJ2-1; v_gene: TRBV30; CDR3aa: CAWSTMTGREFF; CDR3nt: TGTGCCTGGAGTACGATGACAGGCCGTGAGTTCTTC
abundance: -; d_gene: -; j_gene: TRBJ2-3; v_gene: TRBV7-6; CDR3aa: CASSPGTISGSLTDTQYF; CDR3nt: TGTGCCAGCAGCCCCGGGACAATCTCCGGGAGCCTTACAGATACGCAGTATTTT
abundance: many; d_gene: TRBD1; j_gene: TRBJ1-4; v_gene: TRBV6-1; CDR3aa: CASSETGGRYEKLFF; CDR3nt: TGTGCCAGCAGTGAAACAGGGGGCCGGTATGAAAAACTGTTTTTT
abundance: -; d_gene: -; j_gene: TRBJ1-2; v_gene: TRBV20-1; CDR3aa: CSAERGSYGYTF; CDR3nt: TGCAGTGCTGAAAGGGGATCCTATGGCTACACCTTC
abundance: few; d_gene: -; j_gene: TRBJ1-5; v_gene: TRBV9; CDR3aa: CASSAQGTDQPQHF; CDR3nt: TGTGCCAGCAGCGCCCAGGGCACGGATCAGCCCCAGCATTTT
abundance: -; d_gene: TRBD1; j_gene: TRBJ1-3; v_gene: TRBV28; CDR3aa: CASSPRTGRNTIYF; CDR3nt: TGTGCCAGCAGTCCCCGGACAGGTCGAAACACCATATATTTT
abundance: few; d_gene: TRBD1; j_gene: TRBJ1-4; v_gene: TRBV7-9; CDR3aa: CASSLIRDRNEKLFF; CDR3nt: TGTGCCAGCAGCTTAATCCGGGACAGAAATGAAAAACTGTTTTTT
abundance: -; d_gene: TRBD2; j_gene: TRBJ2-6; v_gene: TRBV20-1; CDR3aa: CSAPGAMGGNPGANVLTF; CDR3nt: TGCAGTGCTCCCGGGGCCATGGGAGGGAACCCTGGGGCCAACGTCCTGACTTTC
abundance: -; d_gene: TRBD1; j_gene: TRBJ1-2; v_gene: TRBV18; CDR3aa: CASSPPGTGNYGYTF; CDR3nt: TGTGCCAGCTCACCACCCGGGACAGGGAACTATGGCTACACCTTC
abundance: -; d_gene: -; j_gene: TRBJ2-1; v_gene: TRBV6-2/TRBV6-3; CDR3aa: CASSPLRGSYNEQFF; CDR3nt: TGTGCCAGCAGTCCCCTGAGGGGCTCCTACAATGAGCAGTTCTTC
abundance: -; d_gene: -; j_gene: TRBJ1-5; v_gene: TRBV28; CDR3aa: CASSSRGTRHVQPQHF; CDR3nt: TGTGCCAGCAGTTCCCGGGGGACAAGGCATGTCCAGCCCCAGCATTTT
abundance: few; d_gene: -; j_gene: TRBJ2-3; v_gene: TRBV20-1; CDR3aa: CSASPTYESTQYF; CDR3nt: TGCAGTGCTTCCCCGACCTACGAAAGTACGCAGTATTTT
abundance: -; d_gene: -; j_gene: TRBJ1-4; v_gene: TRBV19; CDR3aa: CASSGGTNEKLFF; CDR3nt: TGTGCCAGTAGCGGGGGGACTAATGAAAAACTGTTTTTT
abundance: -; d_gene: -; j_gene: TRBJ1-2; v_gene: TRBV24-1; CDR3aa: CDTSDLRDYTF; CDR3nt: TGTGACACCAGTGATTTAAGGGACTACACCTTC
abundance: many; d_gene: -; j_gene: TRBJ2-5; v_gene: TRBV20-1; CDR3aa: CSAPMTRGETQYF; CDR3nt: TGCAGTGCTCCTATGACTAGAGGGGAGACCCAGTACTTC
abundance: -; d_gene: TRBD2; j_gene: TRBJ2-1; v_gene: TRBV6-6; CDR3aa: CASSSGTSGRDEQFF; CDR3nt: TGTGCCAGCAGTTCGGGGACTAGCGGGAGGGATGAGCAGTTCTTC
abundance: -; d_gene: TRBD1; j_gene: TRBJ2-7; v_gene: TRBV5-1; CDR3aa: CASSLDGQGAYEQYF; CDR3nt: TGCGCCAGCAGCTTGGATGGACAGGGGGCCTACGAGCAGTACTTC
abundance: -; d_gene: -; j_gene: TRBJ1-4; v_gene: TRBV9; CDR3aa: CASSVGTDEKLFF; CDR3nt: TGTGCCAGCAGCGTCGGGACGGATGAAAAACTGTTTTTT
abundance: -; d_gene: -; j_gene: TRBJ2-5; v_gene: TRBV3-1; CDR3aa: CASSPDLKETQYF; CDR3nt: TGTGCCAGCAGCCCAGATCTAAAAGAGACCCAGTACTTC
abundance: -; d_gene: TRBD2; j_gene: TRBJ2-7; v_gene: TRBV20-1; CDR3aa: CSARVGTSGHEQYF; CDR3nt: TGCAGTGCTCGAGTCGGGACTAGCGGCCACGAGCAGTACTTC